Reported below is one T cell receptor (beta chain). The data were taken from a study of blood T cell repertoires in COVID-19. CDR1 and CDR2 from the germline V gene are MGHDK and SYGVNS. This CDR3 has 11 residues. Trimming took off 4 bases at V and 13 bases at J, with 13 bases between the two ends. Produced via immunoSEQ multiplex PCR; TCRdb's table is partial and in-frame only. Of about 140,000 clones in the sample, roughly 81% were seen once. The TCR was taken from a woman in her 50s with active or convalescent COVID-19. The chain employs TRBV25-1 and TRBJ1-1; weak D call: TRBD1 (5 bases). Sequencing input: peripheral blood. CDR3 residues: CASSVGGEVFF. The CDR3 region has the DNA TGTGCCAGCAGTGTGGGAGGGGAGGTTTTCTTT.